This T cell receptor (beta chain) derives from a study of blood T cell dynamics during melanoma immunotherapy (dated by TCRdb to about 2020). Study-level background: All patients had metastatic melanoma and were given first-line pembrolizumab or nivolumab plus ipilimumab as standard of care in the United Kingdom. To find early correlates of response, peripheral T cell receptor repertoires were profiled in metastatic melanoma patients before and after one cycle of checkpoint inhibitor therapy. A training cohort was formed from consecutive patients, and a further independent group of patients from the same centre was pooled into an external validation set. The research as a whole found: Whether the T cell clones driving repertoire changes were melanoma-specific or reflected general immune activation could not be determined in the study. Patients who later achieved disease control showed a bifurcated PBMC repertoire reorganization at W3, with increased clonality or increased diversity, unlike progressors. The relatively small sample size was acknowledged as potentially limiting generalization of the results.

For every bulk PBMC sample, a fixed 350 ng of DNA was loaded. Following the manufacturer instructions, the immunoSEQ TCRb Assay kit was used to amplify TCR beta CDR3 sequences from genomic DNA. The KAPA Library Quantification Kit for Illumina platforms was used to quantify the pooled libraries by qPCR. Pooled libraries were clustered at 0.6-1.1 pM and sequenced on an Illumina NextSeq 500. Per the source publication's procedure: The TCR data were analyzed using immunoSEQ ANALYZER and the R LymphoSeq package. A rearrangement efficiency score was calculated as productive divided by the sum of productive and non-productive CDR3 sequences. Clonality was assessed using the Gini coefficient and diversity using the Renyi index at alpha=1, with pairwise comparisons between timepoints within each patient. In LymphoSeq, clonal relatedness was computed using an edit distance of 3, and repertoire similarity was computed using the Bhattacharyya coefficient. To classify response, a linear discriminant analysis based on week-3 changes in clonality and diversity was built using the R MASS and caret packages. Sourced from immuneACCESS, this table was stored by TCRdb with only in-frame sequences that have V and J called. A share of the clones is absent; for the studies checked, an unresolved V gene accounts for under half, and the remainder has no known explanation. Clone size and the V and J calls come from that table; the DNA yielded D and trimming. The sample records about 14,000 clones, approximately 84% of which are singletons. The ten biggest clones cover around 6.1% of the sample.

Explained via the paper, the time point label denotes: pre-treatment baseline. Blood samples were taken before treatment (T0) and at week 3 (W3), following the first cycle of checkpoint blockade. Except for a couple of patients with rapid clinical progression, response was assessed 12 weeks after the first infusion by RECIST 1.1; disease control meant complete response, partial response or stable disease. Patients with prior systemic cancer treatment, concomitant immunosuppressant therapy or synchronous other active malignancies were excluded. Both bulk PBMC and plasma cell-free DNA were sequenced for TCR beta so that circulating cells and T cell turnover could be tracked. Lymphoprep and SepMate tubes were used to isolate PBMC from blood, and red cell lysis was then performed. QIAamp DNA Blood Mini kits were used to extract DNA from PBMC and from sorted T cell subsets. To note about this clone: Its antigen is not yet known. Base qualities were left out, and no much larger clone turns up one base away.

This receptor was identified in a human donor with melanoma. Sequenced here: blood, sampled from a patient treated with checkpoint blockade.

The DNA is as follows: TGTGCCAGTAGTATAGTCGGGGGACTGAACACTGAAGCTTTCTTT. Protein translation: CASSIVGGLNTEAFF. The chain uses TRBV19 and TRBJ1-1, and perhaps TRBD1 as D gene, on 5 matching bases. V sheds 1 base and J sheds 0 bases, leaving 9 bases between their ends. Taken from cysteine to phenylalanine, the CDR3 has 15 residues. The DNA shown is the 45-base CDR3, in frame from base 1. CDR1 and CDR2 are read off the germline V gene (reference sequence) as LNHDA and SQIVND. Supplemented by the reference TRBV19 and TRBJ1-1 proteins around the CDR3, the complete variable domain is DGGITQSPKYLFRKEGQNVTLSCEQNLNHDAMYWYRQDPGQGLRLIYYSQIVNDFQKGDIAEGYSVSREKKESFPLTVTSAQKNPTAFYLCASSIVGGLNTEAFFGQGTRLTVV.